This T cell receptor (beta chain) was retrieved from a study of blood T cell repertoires in COVID-19. CDR1 and CDR2 (germline): LNHDA, SQIVND (reference sequence). The CDR3 contains 11 residues. With 6 bases removed from V and 2 bases from J, the gap between germline ends came to 4 bases. The method was immunoSEQ multiplex PCR; TCRdb's version includes in-frame clones alone and lacks a portion of them. The table has under 250,000 clones, over 80% seen once. The receptor comes from a woman aged 25 to 39 who had been exposed to COVID-19. Material: PBMCs or T cells enriched from blood (not recorded which). The rearrangement links TRBV19 to TRBJ1-1, with no clear D. The DNA for the CDR3 is TGTGCCAGTAGCCTAAACACTGAAGCTTTCTTT. Translation: CASSLNTEAFF.